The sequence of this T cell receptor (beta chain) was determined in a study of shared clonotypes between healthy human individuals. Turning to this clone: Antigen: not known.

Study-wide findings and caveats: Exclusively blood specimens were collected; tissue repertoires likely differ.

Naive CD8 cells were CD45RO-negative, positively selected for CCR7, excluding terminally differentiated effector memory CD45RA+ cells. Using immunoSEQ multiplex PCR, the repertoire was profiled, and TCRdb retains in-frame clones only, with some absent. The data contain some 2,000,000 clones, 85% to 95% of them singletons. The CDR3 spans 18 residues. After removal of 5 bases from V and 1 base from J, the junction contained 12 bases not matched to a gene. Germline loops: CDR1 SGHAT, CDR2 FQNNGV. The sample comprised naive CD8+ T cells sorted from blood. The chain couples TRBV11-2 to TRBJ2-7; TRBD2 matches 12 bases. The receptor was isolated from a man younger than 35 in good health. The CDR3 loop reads CASSLGTGLAGFSYEQYF. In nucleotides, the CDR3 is TGTGCCAGCAGCCTTGGGACCGGACTAGCGGGGTTTTCCTACGAGCAGTACTTC.